This T cell receptor (beta chain) stems from a study of blood T cell repertoires in COVID-19. Study-level information: Acute-phase and convalescent COVID-19 samples originated in the United States, Italy and Spain. T cells, B-cell-depleted T cells, or PBMCs supplied cDNA or gDNA.

V lost 8 bases to trimming and J lost 1 base, with 8 bases between them. The CDR3 runs 13 residues. CDR1 and CDR2 from the germline V gene are SGHNT and YENEEA. Some clones are missing from TCRdb's copy, which holds only in-frame ones; the method was immunoSEQ multiplex PCR. Among about 200,000 clones listed, 90% were seen once. The sequencing input was peripheral blood. The receptor's source is a man between 45 and 60 years old with acute or convalescent COVID-19. The chain combines TRBV11-3 with TRBJ2-2; D remains unclear. In nucleotides, the CDR3 is TGTGCCAGCTCTACAGAGAACACCGGGGAGCTGTTTTTT. Translating gives CASSTENTGELFF.